These 30 T cell receptor beta chains share one sample of origin, sequenced in a study of shared clonotypes between healthy human individuals (dated by TCRdb to about 2020). The protocol used for the library was the immunoSEQ multiplex PCR assay. TCRdb re-hosts the immuneACCESS table, in-frame sequences only. Its copies lack some clones; in the studies checked, an unresolved V gene accounts for under half of them, and the cause for the rest is not known. The sample has 2 million to 2.5 million clones on record, approximately 95% of them singletons. Roughly 1% of the sample lies in the top ten. CD8 naive samples were obtained by positive selection for CCR7 among CD45RO-negative cells, yielding a CD45RA+CCR7+ population from which TemRA cells were excluded. The sequenced sample consisted of naive CD8+ T cells sorted from blood. What this sample's cell subset or site label stands for: CD45RA+CCR7+. These receptors were taken from a man younger than 30 in good health.

The rearrangement links TRBV7-8 to TRBJ1-3, with TRBD1 matching 7 bases. The germline gives CDR1 SGHVS, CDR2 FQNEAQ. The CDR3 runs to 16 residues. Trimming removed 3 bases from V and 0 bases from J; junction bases left unmatched: 5. The CDR3 region is CASSFDRVTSGNTIYF. CDR3 nucleotide sequence: TGTGCCAGCAGCTTCGACAGGGTTACCTCTGGAAACACCATATATTTT.

The chain recombines TRBV27 with TRBJ1-2; TRBD1 matches at 7 bases. Trimming cost V 7 bases and J 4 bases; bases outside gene matches: 6. This CDR3 is 13 amino acids long. Germline loops: CDR1 MNHEY, CDR2 SMNVEV (reference sequence). The CDR3 region has the DNA TGTGCCAGCACCCCCGGGACAGCCTATGGCTACACCTTC. It yields the protein CASTPGTAYGYTF.

V gene TRBV5-6 combines with J gene TRBJ2-3, with a weak D call TRBD2 (5 bases). The CDR3 runs to 16 residues. Germline V gene sequence: CDR1 SGHDT, CDR2 YYEEEE. Trimming took 0 bases from V and 3 from J, leaving 14 bases between them. CDR3 sequence reads: CASSLARDVGTDTQYF. The CDR3 DNA reads TGTGCCAGCAGCTTGGCGAGGGATGTTGGGACAGATACGCAGTATTTT. The variable domain in full, completed from reference TRBV5-6 and TRBJ2-3, reads DAGVTQSPTHLIKTRGQQVTLRCSPKSGHDTVSWYQQALGQGPQFIFQYYEEEERQRGNFPDRFSGHQFPNYSSELNVNALLLGDSALYLCASSLARDVGTDTQYFGPGTRLTVL.

J is TRBJ2-1 and V is TRBV18; D remains unclear. This CDR3 comprises 16 residues. The V end lost 2 bases, the J end lost 4 bases, and 15 bases lay between the germline ends. Germline assignment: CDR1 KGHSH and CDR2 LQKENI. The CDR3 bases are TGTGCCAGCTCACCAGATGTCACCTCGAGATACAATGAGCAGTTCTTC. Translation: CASSPDVTSRYNEQFF. Variable domain in full (rest from reference TRBV18 and TRBJ2-1): NAGVMQNPRHLVRRRGQEARLRCSPMKGHSHVYWYRQLPEEGLKFMVYLQKENIIDESGMPKERFSAEFPKEGPSILRIQQVVRGDSAAYFCASSPDVTSRYNEQFFGPGTRLTVL.

The V gene is TRBV29-1, the J gene TRBJ2-2; D not resolved. The CDR3 runs 14 residues. V was clipped by 2 bases and J by 1 base, with 8 bases between them. CDR1 is SQVTM and CDR2 is ANQGSEA in the germline V gene. CDR3 nucleotide sequence: TGCAGCGTTGAACCTAGAAAGAACACCGGGGAGCTGTTTTTT. Translated: CSVEPRKNTGELFF.

The chain couples TRBV5-6 to TRBJ2-5; possibly TRBD1 for D (6 bases). This CDR3 contains 17 residues. Germline CDR1 is SGHDT and CDR2 is YYEEEE. The germline V and J ends were trimmed by 3 bases and 5 bases, with 23 bases remaining between them. Here the CDR3 DNA reads TGTGCCAGCAGCTCTGAATTCAGGGGCCGCTTGATGGAGACCCAGTACTTC. Protein: CASSSEFRGRLMETQYF.

The chain couples TRBV19 to TRBJ2-2; D is perhaps TRBD1 (5 bases). With 3 bases removed from V and 0 bases from J, the gap between germline ends came to 11 bases. The CDR3 sequence is 16 residues long. The germline V gene encodes CDR1 LNHDA and CDR2 SQIVND (reference sequence). The CDR3 here is CASSIGAKPNTGELFF. CDR3 bases: TGTGCCAGTAGTATTGGGGCCAAACCGAACACCGGGGAGCTGTTTTTT.

The V call is TRBV9, the J call TRBJ2-1; a possible D gene is TRBD2 (5 bases). With 0 bases removed from V and 4 bases from J, the gap between germline ends came to 14 bases. The CDR3 consists of 16 residues. Germline V gene sequence: CDR1 SGDLS, CDR2 YYNGEE. The DNA of the CDR3 is TGTGCCAGCAGCGTAGGGGGAGACTACCTTTACAATGAGCAGTTCTTC. This translates into CASSVGGDYLYNEQFF.

The V and J genes are TRBV7-9 and TRBJ2-2; TRBD2 matches at 7 bases. Trimming at V came to 2 bases and at J to 4 bases, leaving 4 bases not matched to a gene. The CDR3 runs to 15 residues. Germline-derived CDR1 and CDR2 are SEHNR and FQNEAQ (reference sequence). CDR3 amino acids: CASSLILASTGELFF. In nucleotides, the CDR3 is TGTGCCAGCAGCTTAATACTAGCGAGCACCGGGGAGCTGTTTTTT.

V is TRBV25-1 and J is TRBJ2-5, with 10 bases lining up with TRBD1. Germline CDR1 reads MGHDK; CDR2 reads SYGVNS. With V trimmed by 2 bases and J by 4 bases, 13 bases remained unmatched. This CDR3 region has 18 residues. CDR3 in DNA: TGTGCCAGCAGTGAAGCGGTCGGACAGGGGGTCTTTACAGAGACCCAGTACTTC. Translating it yields CASSEAVGQGVFTETQYF.

This sequence joins TRBV10-2 and TRBJ1-2, with 8 nucleotides matching TRBD1. V lost 0 bases to trimming and J lost 0 bases; unmatched junction nucleotides: 9. CDR1 and CDR2 from the germline V gene are WSHSY and SAAADI. This CDR3 spans 18 amino acids. CDR3 region: CASSESYRGTGANYGYTF. The CDR3 DNA follows: TGCGCCAGCAGTGAGTCATACAGGGGGACGGGAGCTAACTATGGCTACACCTTC.

The sample holds one count of this clone. The chain is built from TRBV11-2 and TRBJ2-7; TRBD2 agrees at 7 bases. The V segment lost 1 base and the J segment 7 bases; nucleotides outside the gene matches: 4. Germline lookup yields CDR1 SGHAT and CDR2 FQNNGV. The CDR3 is 13 amino acids. The CDR3 here is CASSLGAGVEQYF. CDR3 nucleotides: TGTGCCAGCAGCTTAGGCGCGGGGGTTGAGCAGTACTTC.

The genes are TRBV7-8 and TRBJ1-2; 10 bases line up with TRBD1. This CDR3 spans 17 amino acids. Trimming at V came to 5 bases and at J to 3 bases, leaving 12 bases not matched to a gene. Germline assignment: CDR1 SGHVS and CDR2 FQNEAQ. CDR3 nucleotide sequence: TGTGCCAGCAGCCCGTGGGACAGGGGACCTCACGACTATGGCTACACCTTC. It is translated as CASSPWDRGPHDYGYTF.

The chain recombines TRBV7-9 with TRBJ2-7; the D gene is possibly TRBD2 (6 bases). CDR3 length: 17 amino acids. Germline-derived CDR1 and CDR2 are SEHNR and FQNEAQ (reference sequence). Trimming pared 1 base from V and 2 bases from J, leaving 18 bases between. In DNA, the CDR3 is TGTGCCAGCAGCTTAGTCCTTCCAGGGACTTTCCCCTACGAGCAGTACTTC. Its protein product is CASSLVLPGTFPYEQYF.

The rearrangement links TRBV4-1 to TRBJ2-6; tentatively, D is TRBD2 (5 bases). Germline V gene sequence: CDR1 MGHRA, CDR2 YSYEKL. Deletions cut 0 bases from V and 2 bases from J, with 14 bases between. The CDR3 contains 18 residues. CDR3 protein: CASSQEPPIGAGANVLTF. CDR3 DNA: TGCGCCAGCAGCCAAGAACCCCCTATCGGGGCTGGGGCCAACGTCCTGACTTTC.

This chain links TRBV27 with TRBJ2-2, with D perhaps given as TRBD1 or TRBD2 (6 bases each). There are 15 residues in the CDR3. Germline values: CDR1 MNHEY, CDR2 SMNVEV (reference sequence). Trimming took off 7 bases at V and 5 bases at J, with 17 bases between the two ends. CDR3 nucleotide sequence: TGTGCCAGCACCACGGGACGGGGGCAAACCGGGGAGCTGTTTTTT. Amino acid sequence: CASTTGRGQTGELFF.

This chain joins TRBV14 and TRBJ1-1; D remains unclear. V shed 5 bases and J shed 3 bases, with 13 bases lying between them. This CDR3 comprises 14 residues. Germline CDR1 reads SGHDN; CDR2 reads FVKESK. The CDR3, as DNA: TGTGCCAGCAGCTCTACAGCTGGCGACACTGAAGCTTTCTTT. Its translation: CASSSTAGDTEAFF.

The DNA of the CDR3 is TGCGCCAGCAGCCAAGATGACCAGGCTGGGTCACCCCTCCACTTT. This encodes CASSQDDQAGSPLHF. The rearrangement uses TRBV4-1 and TRBJ1-6; unclear D gene. The V and J ends lost 0 bases and 10 bases respectively, with 13 bases between them. Per the germline V gene, CDR1 is MGHRA and CDR2 is YSYEKL. This CDR3 comprises 15 residues.

The chain is built from TRBV10-3 and TRBJ2-1, with TRBD2 as a possible D gene (6 bases). The V end lost 8 bases, the J end lost 7 bases, and 15 bases lay between the germline ends. Germline V lookup: CDR1 ENHRY, CDR2 SYGVKD. This CDR3 has 13 amino acids. CDR3 region: CAIGSQRANEQFF. The CDR3 nucleotides read TGTGCCATCGGGTCTCAGCGGGCGAATGAGCAGTTCTTC.

Worth noting for this clone: In the same sample, other DNA sequences code for this CDR3. The V and J genes are TRBV5-6 and TRBJ1-2; D gene unclear. In germline, CDR1 is SGHDT, CDR2 YYEEEE. V was cut by 4 bases and J by 2 bases, with 12 bases left in between. CDR3 length: 14 residues. The CDR3 here is CASSPRGSNYGYTF. The DNA for the CDR3 is TGTGCCAGCAGCCCCCGAGGGTCGAACTATGGCTACACCTTC.

Remarks on this clone: Other DNA sequences of this sample code for an identical CDR3. V gene TRBV27 combines with J gene TRBJ2-7; D unclear. V gave up 3 bases and J gave up 1 base, with 7 bases separating them. CDR3 length: 13 amino acids. Germline-derived CDR1 and CDR2 are MNHEY and SMNVEV (reference sequence). The CDR3 loop reads CASSFSPSYEQYF. Here the CDR3 DNA reads TGTGCCAGCAGTTTTTCCCCGTCCTACGAGCAGTACTTC.

The rearrangement uses TRBV6-6 and TRBJ1-2, with D possibly matching TRBD1 (5 bases). Germline V gene lookup returns CDR1 MNHNY and CDR2 SVGAGI (reference sequence). V lost 6 bases to trimming and J lost 0 bases, with 11 bases between them. This CDR3 comprises 14 residues. The CDR3 protein is CASRTGDSNYGYTF. CDR3 nucleotides: TGTGCCAGCAGAACAGGTGACTCTAACTATGGCTACACCTTC.

The chain couples TRBV2 to TRBJ1-4; a possible D gene is TRBD1 (5 bases). V was clipped by 5 bases and J by 4 bases, with 23 bases between them. CDR1 and CDR2 (germline): SNHLY, FYNNEI. The CDR3 loop spans 18 amino acids. The CDR3 DNA follows: TGTGCCAGCAGTTTCTTAGTAGGAATGGAAGGGGTTAATGAAAAACTGTTTTTT. This gives the protein CASSFLVGMEGVNEKLFF.

The rearrangement uses TRBV7-9 and TRBJ2-7, with D perhaps being TRBD1 or TRBD2 (6 bases each). Trimming took 2 bases from V and 0 from J, leaving 14 bases between them. Germline V gene sequence: CDR1 SEHNR, CDR2 FQNEAQ (reference sequence). This CDR3 comprises 16 residues. DNA of the CDR3: TGTGCCAGCAGCTTATTGGGGGGCACAAACTCCTACGAGCAGTACTTC. Translation gives CASSLLGGTNSYEQYF.

With regard to this clone: No DNA is shown, since the ends of the CDR3 on it are uncertain; the CDR3 is the one TCRdb lists. This chain joins TRBV28 and TRBJ2-2; the table's D call, TRBD1, has no DNA check behind it. Germline V gene lookup returns CDR1 MDHEN and CDR2 SYDVKM. The CDR3 totals 17 residues, both ends included. Here the CDR3 reads CASSFFGHQSNTGELFF.

The V gene is TRBV4-1, the J gene TRBJ1-1; TRBD1 agrees at 7 bases. The CDR3 is made up of 16 amino acids. CDR1 and CDR2 (germline): MGHRA, YSYEKL. After removal of 0 bases from V and 4 bases from J, the junction contained 8 bases not matched to a gene. The CDR3 DNA reads TGCGCCAGCAGCCAAGATTGGGGGGGGACAGCCACTGAAGCTTTCTTT. Translation gives CASSQDWGGTATEAFF.

The gene calls are TRBV13 and TRBJ2-5; D may correspond to TRBD1 or TRBD2 (6 bases each). V was cut by 4 bases and J by 0 bases, with 18 bases left in between. Germline loops: CDR1 PRHDT, CDR2 FYEKMQ (reference sequence). The CDR3 is made up of 17 amino acids. The CDR3 sequence: CASSSLGGPGYQETQYF. CDR3 DNA sequence: TGTGCCAGCAGCTCTCTTGGGGGGCCGGGGTACCAAGAGACCCAGTACTTC.

J is TRBJ2-7 and V is TRBV9; 9 nucleotides match TRBD1. The CDR3 extends over 16 amino acids. V lost 0 bases and J lost 2; bases outside the gene matches: 6. CDR1 is SGDLS and CDR2 is YYNGEE in the germline V gene. DNA of the CDR3: TGTGCCAGCAGCGTAGTCGGGACAGGGTACGCCTACGAGCAGTACTTC. Its protein is CASSVVGTGYAYEQYF.

V and J are TRBV7-9 and TRBJ2-7; tentatively, D is TRBD2 (5 bases). Trimming cost V 5 bases and J 5 bases, with 19 bases left between them. Germline V gives CDR1 SEHNR, CDR2 FQNEAQ (reference sequence). The CDR3 is 15 residues long. CDR3 in DNA: TGTGCCAGCAGCACAACGGTTGCTAGCACCCACGAGCAGTACTTC. Protein: CASSTTVASTHEQYF.

The chain combines TRBV2 with TRBJ2-5, with 14 positions matching TRBD2. There are 16 residues in the CDR3. The V segment lost 8 bases and the J segment 5 bases; nucleotides outside the gene matches: 10. Germline loops: CDR1 SNHLY, CDR2 FYNNEI. Written as DNA, the CDR3 is TGTGCCAGCGGAGAGACTAGCGGGGGGGCTCTTGAGACCCAGTACTTC. It encodes CASGETSGGALETQYF. Full variable domain (remainder filled in from reference TRBV2 and TRBJ2-5): EPEVTQTPSHQVTQMGQEVILRCVPISNHLYFYWYRQILGQKVEFLVSFYNNEISEKSEIFDDQFSVERPDGSNFTLKIRSTKLEDSAMYFCASGETSGGALETQYFGPGTRLLVL.